The clone carrying this TCR beta chain was counted only a few times. As yet, its antigen is unknown. Unique molecular identifiers had been added to the TCR beta cDNA libraries. TCRdb re-called the PCR reads through MiXCR, storing one row per CDR3 protein. The sample lists hundreds of thousands of distinct CDR3 sequences, roughly 29% occurring once. This sample is part of a study of post-analysis software for immune sequencing data. Study findings and constraints: Patients showed TRBV5-6, TRBV5-1 and TRBV20-1 among five TRBV segments more frequent than in controls.

The CDR3 spans 12 residues. The V and J ends lost 6 bases and 5 bases, in that order; junction bases with no gene match: 7. Germline-derived CDR1 and CDR2 are DFQATT and SNEGSKA (reference sequence). The TCR was taken from a girl aged 5-17 years with multiple sclerosis. The chain uses TRBV20-1 and TRBJ2-7; 7 bases match TRBD2. Sample: blood. The CDR3: CSAAGRADEQYF. The CDR3 DNA reads TGCAGTGCAGCGGGACGGGCGGACGAGCAGTACTTC.